Presented here are 30 T cell receptor beta chains from one specimen sequenced in a study of T cell responses to AZD1222 COVID-19 vaccine. The method was immunoSEQ multiplex PCR; TCRdb's version includes in-frame clones alone and lacks a portion of them. The table has 50,000 to 65,000 clones, 90% to 95% seen once. This material consisted of peripheral blood, taken 28 days after the second dose of the MenACWY control vaccine. Receptors were obtained from an adult who received the MenACWY meningococcal vaccine as a control.

The chain has TRBV28 and TRBJ2-7, with TRBD2 matching 7 bases. J lost 2 bases, V lost 7 bases, and 8 bases had no gene match. The germline V gene has CDR1 MDHEN and CDR2 SYDVKM. CDR3 length: 14 residues. The CDR3 DNA is TGTGCCAGCACTTCTTCGGCGGGAGCCTACGAGCAGTACTTC. Translated, it gives CASTSSAGAYEQYF.

V gene TRBV11-3 combines with J gene TRBJ2-1; possibly TRBD1 for D (6 bases). Germline V gene data show CDR1 as SGHNT and CDR2 as YENEEA. The CDR3 is 14 amino acids. Trimming removed 0 bases from V and 8 bases from J, with 11 bases in between. The CDR3 DNA follows: TGTGCCAGCAGCTTAGATACAGGGACCTATGAGCAGTTCTTC. Its protein product is CASSLDTGTYEQFF.

The chain recombines TRBV4-3 with TRBJ2-4; 8 bases are a match to TRBD1. The CDR3 loop spans 18 amino acids. Germline CDR1 reads LGHNA; CDR2 reads YSLEER. V lost 2 bases and J lost 3; bases outside the gene matches: 12. The CDR3 DNA reads TGCGCCAGCAGCCAACCCAGAACGGACAGGGTTGACAAAAACATTCAGTACTTC. Encoded protein: CASSQPRTDRVDKNIQYF.

J is TRBJ1-2 and V is TRBV11-2; D is unclear. The CDR3 runs to 15 residues. The V end was cut by 1 base, the J end by 4 bases, with 13 bases between. Looked up from germline, CDR1 is SGHAT and CDR2 is FQNNGV. Here the CDR3 reads CASSLGVISGYGYTF. The CDR3 DNA sequence: TGTGCCAGCAGCTTAGGTGTTATCTCCGGCTATGGCTACACCTTC.

The rearrangement joins TRBV28 to TRBJ2-3, with TRBD2 identical over 11 bases. This CDR3 comprises 15 residues. Germline trimming cut 7 bases from V and 4 bases from J; bases unmatched to any gene: 7. The V gene's germline CDR1 is MDHEN and CDR2 SYDVKM. CDR3 sequence reads: CASNTGLAGPDTQYF. CDR3 sequence (DNA): TGTGCCAGCAACACAGGACTAGCGGGCCCAGATACGCAGTATTTT. The full variable domain, its missing parts supplied by reference TRBV28 and TRBJ2-3, is DVKVTQSSRYLVKRTGEKVFLECVQDMDHENMFWYRQDPGLGLRLIYFSYDVKMKEKGDIPEGYSVSREKKERFSLILESASTNQTSMYLCASNTGLAGPDTQYFGPGTRLTVL.

V gene TRBV6-5 combines with J gene TRBJ2-2; D uncertain. The V gene's germline CDR1 is MNHEY and CDR2 SVGAGI. V dropped 0 bases and J dropped 7 bases, with 9 bases sitting between them. CDR3 length: 14 residues. This chain's CDR3 is CASSYSMVIGELFF. CDR3 sequence (DNA): TGTGCCAGCAGTTACTCGATGGTGATCGGGGAGCTGTTTTTT.

This chain uses TRBV21-1 with TRBJ2-3; the listed D gene, TRBD1, was not tested against the DNA. TRBV21-1 is a pseudogene locus. The CDR3 is 18 residues long. CDR3 in amino acids: CASSNTSRTVGATDTQYF. CDR3 nucleotide sequence: TGTGCCAGCAGCAATACTAGTAGGACAGTTGGAGCCACAGATACGCAGTATTTT.

The genes are TRBV3-1 (or the pseudogene TRBV3-2) and TRBJ1-1; D remains ambiguous. Trimming shortened V by 4 bases and J by 4 bases, and 16 bases separated the two germline ends. Germline V gene sequence: CDR1 LGHDT, CDR2 YNNKEL (reference sequence). The CDR3 spans 15 residues. The CDR3 spells CASSPWKGRFTEAFF. CDR3 coding DNA: TGTGCCAGCAGCCCATGGAAGGGAAGGTTCACTGAAGCTTTCTTT.

This chain links TRBV28 with TRBJ1-5, with 8 bases identical to TRBD1. V was pared by 8 bases and J by 1 base, with 7 bases of the junction left unmatched. Germline V gene sequence: CDR1 MDHEN, CDR2 SYDVKM. The CDR3 has 15 amino acids. As DNA, the CDR3 is TGTGCCAGCTTAACAGGGGGTGCGAGCAATCAGCCCCAGCATTTT. Residues: CASLTGGASNQPQHF.

This clone was picked up one time. V and J are TRBV18 and TRBJ1-5, with D hard to call. V lost 9 bases and J lost 3, with 15 bases in between. Per the germline V gene, CDR1 is KGHSH and CDR2 is LQKENI. There are 14 residues in the CDR3. The CDR3, as DNA: TGTGCCAGTGCCTTGTCGGGGATCAATCAGCCCCAGCATTTT. Protein sequence: CASALSGINQPQHF.

V gene TRBV6-5 combines with J gene TRBJ1-4; 9 nucleotides match TRBD1. Unmatched junction bases numbered 8, after V lost 2 bases and J lost 13 bases. The CDR3 runs to 14 residues. Germline CDR1 MNHEY, CDR2 SVGAGI. The CDR3 reads CASSYGTGSQRLFF. In DNA, the CDR3 is TGTGCCAGCAGTTACGGGACAGGGTCTCAGCGACTGTTTTTT.

This clone came up once. V is TRBV5-4 and J is TRBJ2-3, with 12 bases aligning to TRBD2. CDR3 length: 16 residues. Per the germline V gene, CDR1 is SGHNT and CDR2 is YYREEE (reference sequence). The V and J ends lost 1 base and 6 bases, in that order; junction bases with no gene match: 6. CDR3 amino acids: CASSLRASGRGDTQYF. CDR3 nucleotide sequence: TGTGCCAGCAGCTTGCGCGCTAGCGGGAGGGGGGATACGCAGTATTTT.

V gene TRBV6-5 combines with J gene TRBJ1-2; D not certain. The V end was cut by 6 bases, the J end by 0 bases, with 11 bases between. This CDR3 is 14 amino acids long. CDR1 MNHEY and CDR2 SVGAGI come from the germline V gene. The CDR3 DNA sequence: TGTGCCAGCAGCTCTGCTGGGTCTAACTATGGCTACACCTTC. Its translation is CASSSAGSNYGYTF.

The J gene is TRBJ1-1, the V gene TRBV30, with 8 bases aligning to TRBD1. With 2 bases clipped from V and 3 bases from J, the junction kept 5 bases outside the gene matches. The V gene's germline CDR1 is GTSNPN and CDR2 SVGIG (reference sequence). The CDR3 contains 14 residues. The CDR3, as DNA: TGTGCCTGGAGTCCAGGACAGGGAGACACTGAAGCTTTCTTT. Protein sequence: CAWSPGQGDTEAFF.

The CDR3 protein is CANLHEGGSLADTQYF. CDR3 DNA: TGCGCCAACTTACACGAAGGCGGGAGTTTAGCAGATACGCAGTATTTT. This sequence joins TRBV5-1 and TRBJ2-3, with 7 bases that match TRBD2. The CDR3 runs to 16 residues. CDR1 is SGHRS and CDR2 is YFSETQ in the germline V gene. Losses at the gene ends were 9 bases for V and 4 bases for J; bases not matched to a gene: 17.

This rearrangement joins TRBV29-1 to TRBJ2-1, with D perhaps matching TRBD1 or TRBD2 (5 bases each). V lost 7 bases to trimming and J lost 10 bases, with 17 bases between them. Germline CDR1 and CDR2: SQVTM and ANQGSEA. The CDR3 contains 12 residues. As DNA, the CDR3 is TGCAGCGGCGTGCTGAGGGACGGAGAGCAGTTCTTC. Its translation: CSGVLRDGEQFF.

The V and J genes are TRBV2 and TRBJ1-2, with 8 positions matching TRBD1. Germline V gives CDR1 SNHLY, CDR2 FYNNEI. This CDR3 contains 12 residues. J was trimmed by 8 bases and V by 6 bases; bases with no gene match: 5. The CDR3 is CASRTGGGGYTF. The CDR3 DNA reads as TGTGCCAGCAGAACAGGGGGAGGAGGCTACACCTTC.

V and J are TRBV9 and TRBJ2-1; 7 bases are shared with TRBD2. Germline CDR1 and CDR2: SGDLS and YYNGEE. The ends lost 0 bases at V and 6 bases at J; junction bases unmatched: 6. The CDR3 totals 15 residues. CDR3 in DNA: TGTGCCAGCAGCGTAGGCGGGAGTGGGGGCAATGAGCAGTTCTTC. This encodes CASSVGGSGGNEQFF.

The J gene is TRBJ1-5, the V gene TRBV6-5, with TRBD1 identical over 7 bases. V lost 5 bases, J lost 7 bases, and 5 bases stayed unmatched. The CDR3 is made up of 13 amino acids. Germline V lookup: CDR1 MNHEY, CDR2 SVGAGI. The CDR3 protein is CASSTGQAQPQHF. The CDR3 nucleotides are TGTGCCAGCAGTACCGGACAGGCCCAGCCCCAGCATTTT.

The genes are TRBV12-3 or TRBV12-4 and TRBJ2-1, with 10 bases fitting TRBD1. The CDR3 is 13 amino acids. Germline trimming cut 10 bases from V and 9 bases from J; bases unmatched to any gene: 9. Here the CDR3 reads CATVGTGVSEQFF. CDR3 DNA: TGTGCCACCGTCGGGACAGGGGTCAGTGAGCAGTTCTTC.

This chain joins TRBV27 and TRBJ1-5, with D possibly matching TRBD1 (5 bases). This CDR3 has 13 residues. The germline gives CDR1 MNHEY, CDR2 SMNVEV (reference sequence). Trimming took off 9 bases at V and 1 base at J, with 10 bases between the two ends. CDR3 sequence (DNA): TGTGCCAGTTCACGGGGGAGCAATCAGCCCCAGCATTTT. Amino acids: CASSRGSNQPQHF.

V gene TRBV5-1 combines with J gene TRBJ2-1; D gene uncertain. The CDR3 is 15 amino acids. Looked up from germline, CDR1 is SGHRS and CDR2 is YFSETQ. Trimming cost V 0 bases and J 1 base, with 8 bases left between them. The CDR3 region is CASSLARFSYNEQFF. DNA for the CDR3: TGCGCCAGCAGCTTGGCGCGGTTTTCCTACAATGAGCAGTTCTTC.

This clone was counted a few times. The chain joins TRBV19 to TRBJ1-1; D ambiguous. CDR1 is LNHDA, CDR2 SQIVND, per germline (reference sequence). V gave up 3 bases and J gave up 1 base, with 9 bases separating them. CDR3 length: 14 residues. The CDR3 bases are TGTGCCAGTAGTATTGATCGGAGGAACACTGAAGCTTTCTTT. Protein product: CASSIDRRNTEAFF.

The chain has TRBV6-5 and TRBJ2-7, with TRBD2 matching 9 bases. The V and J ends lost 0 bases and 7 bases, in that order; junction bases with no gene match: 7. In germline, CDR1 is MNHEY, CDR2 SVGAGI. The CDR3 consists of 15 residues. The DNA for the CDR3 is TGTGCCAGCAGTTACTCGATTAGCGGGAGAACAGAGCAGTACTTC. Translated: CASSYSISGRTEQYF.

The V gene is TRBV11-2, the J gene TRBJ2-7; D possibly corresponds to TRBD2 (5 bases). Trimming pared 5 bases from V and 4 bases from J, leaving 15 bases between. The CDR3 loop spans 14 amino acids. Germline loops: CDR1 SGHAT, CDR2 FQNNGV. Here the CDR3 DNA reads TGTGCCAGCAGCCCTACCCATGGCGGGTACGAGCAGTACTTC. It is translated as CASSPTHGGYEQYF.

The chain couples TRBV10-1 to TRBJ2-2; TRBD1 matches 7 bases. Germline-derived CDR1 and CDR2 are WNHNN and SYGVQD (reference sequence). This CDR3 is 14 amino acids long. V lost 10 bases, J lost 0 bases, and 5 bases stayed unmatched. CDR3 loop: CANLTGPNTGELFF. The CDR3 DNA is TGCGCCAACCTGACAGGGCCGAACACCGGGGAGCTGTTTTTT.

The J gene is TRBJ1-1, the V gene TRBV29-1; D not resolved. This CDR3 spans 15 amino acids. Germline CDR1 reads SQVTM; CDR2 reads ANQGSEA. V lost 6 bases and J 1 base, leaving 18 bases between the germline ends. This CDR3 reads CSVRKTPEGNTEAFF. The DNA for the CDR3 is TGCAGCGTCCGCAAAACTCCGGAGGGGAACACTGAAGCTTTCTTT. Supplemented by reference TRBV29-1 and TRBJ1-1, the full variable domain reads SAVISQKPSRDICQRGTSLTIQCQVDSQVTMMFWYRQQPGQSLTLIATANQGSEATYESGFVIDKFPISRPNLTFSTLTVSNMSPEDSSIYLCSVRKTPEGNTEAFFGQGTRLTVV.

V usage is TRBV5-1 and J usage is TRBJ2-5; TRBD2 matches at 7 bases. The CDR3 loop spans 15 amino acids. Germline trimming cut 4 bases from V and 4 bases from J; bases unmatched to any gene: 10. In germline, CDR1 is SGHRS, CDR2 YFSETQ. DNA of the CDR3: TGCGCCAGCAGCGCTAGCGGATTCGGAGGAGAGACCCAGTACTTC. This encodes CASSASGFGGETQYF.

The CDR3 sequence is CASSQDWDPVYGYTF. CDR3 bases: TGTGCCAGCAGCCAAGACTGGGACCCAGTCTATGGCTACACCTTC. The chain couples TRBV14 to TRBJ1-2; weak D call: TRBD1 (5 bases). Germline V CDR1 and CDR2: SGHDN, FVKESK. Between the trimmed V and J ends, which lost 0 bases and 4 bases, there was a span of 12 bases. The CDR3 contains 15 residues. Based on the CDR3 plus reference TRBV14 and TRBJ1-2, the full variable domain is EAGVTQFPSHSVIEKGQTVTLRCDPISGHDNLYWYRRVMGKEIKFLLHFVKESKQDESGMPNNRFLAERTGGTYSTLKVQPAELEDSGVYFCASSQDWDPVYGYTFGSGTRLTVV.

Only one count was recorded for this clone. The V call is TRBV7-2, the J call TRBJ2-7; 13 bases match TRBD2. V shed 4 bases and J 2 bases; nucleotides not matched to a gene: 2. The V gene's germline CDR1 is SGHTA and CDR2 FQGNSA. This CDR3 contains 15 residues. CDR3: CASSSGLAGTYEQYF. CDR3 bases: TGTGCCAGCAGCTCGGGACTAGCGGGGACCTACGAGCAGTACTTC.